The clone carrying this TCR beta chain was counted only a few times. Its matching antigen is unknown. TCRdb re-derived calls from the RT-PCR reads in MiXCR, one entry per CDR3 protein. Here the sample spans roughly 710,000 distinct CDR3 sequences, less than 15% being singletons. The data were obtained in a study of response to subunit inactivated influenza vaccine. Study-level findings and limits: It was suggested by the authors that few new T cells are recruited by each seasonal influenza vaccination.

The CDR3 has 13 amino acids. CDR1 is SGHTA and CDR2 is FQGNSA in the germline V gene. Trimming removed 5 bases at V and 1 base at J, with 7 bases between. The origin of this receptor is a man aged 50-59 years who received an inactivated influenza vaccine. The chain uses TRBV7-2 and TRBJ2-3; D is uncertain. The sequencing used PBMCs from blood, collected 14 to 15 days before vaccination. The CDR3 sequence: CASSHGGTDTQYF. The CDR3, as DNA: TGTGCCAGCAGCCATGGAGGCACAGATACGCAGTATTTT.